A selection of T cell receptor beta chains follows, all from one sample in a study of type 1 regulatory T cells. These receptors are not linked to any known antigen. TCRdb reanalysed the reads using MiXCR and keeps one entry per CDR3 protein. The sample holds about 68,000 distinct CDR3 sequences, about 60% seen once. The sample consisted of cultured T cells, either the whole culture or a sorted T cell fraction (not recorded which). All receptors come from a human donor in good health. Each CDR3 is given with its conserved first and last residue. The order of the fields is D gene, J gene, V gene, CDR3 protein. D genes are given only for firm matches.

d_gene: TRBD2
j_gene: TRBJ2-1
v_gene: TRBV10-3
CDR3aa: CAITGGLAGGHGYNEQFF

d_gene: -
j_gene: TRBJ1-1
v_gene: TRBV6-1
CDR3aa: CASSEPGMNTEAFF

d_gene: TRBD1
j_gene: TRBJ2-5
v_gene: TRBV7-2
CDR3aa: CASSLTGGEETQYF

d_gene: TRBD2
j_gene: TRBJ2-5
v_gene: TRBV29-1
CDR3aa: CSVAAGGFDRTQYF

d_gene: -
j_gene: TRBJ2-7
v_gene: TRBV14
CDR3aa: CASSQAYYEQYF

d_gene: -
j_gene: TRBJ2-7
v_gene: TRBV29-1
CDR3aa: CSVVLLDEQYF

d_gene: TRBD1
j_gene: TRBJ1-2
v_gene: TRBV6-1
CDR3aa: CASRDVLRQGAGYGYTF

d_gene: TRBD1
j_gene: TRBJ2-7
v_gene: TRBV27
CDR3aa: CASSPSTGGGEQYF

d_gene: -
j_gene: TRBJ2-1
v_gene: TRBV20-1
CDR3aa: CSATHGTQVRNEQFF

d_gene: -
j_gene: TRBJ2-7
v_gene: TRBV10-2
CDR3aa: CASADTGFSSYEQYF

d_gene: -
j_gene: TRBJ2-6
v_gene: TRBV12-5
CDR3aa: CASGLTGANVLTF

d_gene: -
j_gene: TRBJ2-3
v_gene: TRBV3-1
CDR3aa: CASSPSLATDTQYF

d_gene: -
j_gene: TRBJ1-2
v_gene: TRBV27
CDR3aa: CASSLGQPAAACYGYTF

d_gene: -
j_gene: TRBJ2-1
v_gene: TRBV6-6
CDR3aa: CASSHGVVYEQFF

d_gene: TRBD1
j_gene: TRBJ1-3
v_gene: TRBV6-5
CDR3aa: CASSYHALQGSLAGNTIYF

d_gene: -
j_gene: TRBJ1-5
v_gene: TRBV7-2
CDR3aa: CASSFTGRASNQPQHF

d_gene: TRBD2
j_gene: TRBJ2-1
v_gene: TRBV12-5
CDR3aa: CASGLREEYNEQFF

d_gene: TRBD2
j_gene: TRBJ2-7
v_gene: TRBV3-1
CDR3aa: CASSQDTGRVNREQYF

d_gene: -
j_gene: TRBJ2-4
v_gene: TRBV2
CDR3aa: CASGGGGAKNIQYF

d_gene: -
j_gene: TRBJ1-4
v_gene: TRBV27
CDR3aa: CASSPDPGTRGTNEKLFF

d_gene: TRBD1
j_gene: TRBJ2-2
v_gene: TRBV4-2
CDR3aa: CASYSGTGVTTGELFF

d_gene: TRBD2
j_gene: TRBJ2-3
v_gene: TRBV9
CDR3aa: CASSVSGSTDTQYF

d_gene: -
j_gene: TRBJ2-2
v_gene: TRBV25-1
CDR3aa: CASRGTGELFF

d_gene: -
j_gene: TRBJ1-5
v_gene: TRBV10-3
CDR3aa: CAISEFESNQPQHF

d_gene: TRBD1
j_gene: TRBJ2-7
v_gene: TRBV5-1
CDR3aa: CASSTGQGTYEQYF

d_gene: TRBD1
j_gene: TRBJ2-1
v_gene: TRBV12-3/TRBV12-4
CDR3aa: CASSLGGGSGANEQFF

d_gene: -
j_gene: TRBJ1-3
v_gene: TRBV7-8
CDR3aa: CASSPTVPAGGNTIYF

d_gene: TRBD2
j_gene: TRBJ2-1
v_gene: TRBV11-2
CDR3aa: CASSRGLEAEQFF

d_gene: TRBD1
j_gene: TRBJ1-4
v_gene: TRBV6-6
CDR3aa: CASKQGAREKLFF

d_gene: -
j_gene: TRBJ1-1
v_gene: TRBV9
CDR3aa: CASSVVPGTANTEAFF

d_gene: TRBD1
j_gene: TRBJ2-5
v_gene: TRBV14
CDR3aa: CASSLWTGGWEETQYF

d_gene: TRBD2
j_gene: TRBJ2-7
v_gene: TRBV20-1
CDR3aa: CSAATLAGAYEQYF

d_gene: -
j_gene: TRBJ2-5
v_gene: TRBV5-1
CDR3aa: CASSLEGELRTQYF

d_gene: -
j_gene: TRBJ2-5
v_gene: TRBV27
CDR3aa: CASSRARGREYQETQYF

d_gene: TRBD1
j_gene: TRBJ2-5
v_gene: TRBV11-2
CDR3aa: CASSSGGTGGLVGETQYF

d_gene: -
j_gene: TRBJ2-5
v_gene: TRBV7-9
CDR3aa: CASSIQGLETQYF

d_gene: -
j_gene: TRBJ2-1
v_gene: TRBV30
CDR3aa: CAWSRGGRASYNEQFF

d_gene: TRBD2
j_gene: TRBJ2-3
v_gene: TRBV18
CDR3aa: CASSISGGRRSDTQYF